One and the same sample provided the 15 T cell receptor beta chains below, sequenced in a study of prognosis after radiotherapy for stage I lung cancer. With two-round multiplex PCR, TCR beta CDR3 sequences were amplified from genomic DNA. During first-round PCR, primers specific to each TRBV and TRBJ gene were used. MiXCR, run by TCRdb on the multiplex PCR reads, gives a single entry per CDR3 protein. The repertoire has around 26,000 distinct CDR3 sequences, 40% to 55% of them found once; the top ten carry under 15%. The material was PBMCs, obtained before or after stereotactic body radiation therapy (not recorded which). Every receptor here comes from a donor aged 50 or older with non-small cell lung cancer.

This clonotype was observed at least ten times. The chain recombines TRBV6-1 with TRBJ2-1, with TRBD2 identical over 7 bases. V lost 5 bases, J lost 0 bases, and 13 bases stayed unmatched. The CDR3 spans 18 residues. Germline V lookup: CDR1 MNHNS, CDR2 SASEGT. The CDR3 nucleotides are TGTGCCAGCAGTCCACGACTGGGGGGGGGGAGCTCCTACAATGAGCAGTTCTTC. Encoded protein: CASSPRLGGGSSYNEQFF.

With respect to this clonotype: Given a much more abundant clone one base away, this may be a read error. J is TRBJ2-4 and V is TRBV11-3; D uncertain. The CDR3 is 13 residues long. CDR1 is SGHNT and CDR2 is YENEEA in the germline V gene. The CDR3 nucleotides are TGTGCCAGCAGCTCACAGTTTAAAAAAATTCAGTACTTC. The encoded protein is CASSSQFKKIQYF.

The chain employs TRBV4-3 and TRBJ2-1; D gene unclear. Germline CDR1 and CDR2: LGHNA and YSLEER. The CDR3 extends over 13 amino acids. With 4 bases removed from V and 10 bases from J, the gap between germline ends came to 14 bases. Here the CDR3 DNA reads TGCGCCAGCAGCCGCGCAGCTAGTGGGGAGCAGTTCTTC. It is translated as CASSRAASGEQFF.

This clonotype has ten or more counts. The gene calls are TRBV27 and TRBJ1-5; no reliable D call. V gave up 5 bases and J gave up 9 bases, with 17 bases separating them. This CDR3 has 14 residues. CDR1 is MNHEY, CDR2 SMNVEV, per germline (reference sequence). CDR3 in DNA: TGTGCCAGCAGTAGACACAGTCCCAAGTGGCCCCAGCATTTT. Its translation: CASSRHSPKWPQHF.

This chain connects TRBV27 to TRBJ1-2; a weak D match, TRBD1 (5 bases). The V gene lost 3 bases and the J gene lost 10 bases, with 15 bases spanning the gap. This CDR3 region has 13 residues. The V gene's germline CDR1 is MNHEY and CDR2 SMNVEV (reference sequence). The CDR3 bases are TGTGCCAGCAGTTTTCGGGACCTGCGGTTCTACACCTTC. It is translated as CASSFRDLRFYTF.

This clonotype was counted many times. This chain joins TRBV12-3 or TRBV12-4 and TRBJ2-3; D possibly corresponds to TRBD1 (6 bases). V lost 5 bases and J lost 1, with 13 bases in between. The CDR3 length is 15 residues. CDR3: CASSLRDTGTDTQYF. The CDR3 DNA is TGTGCCAGCAGTCTCCGGGACACTGGCACAGATACGCAGTATTTT.

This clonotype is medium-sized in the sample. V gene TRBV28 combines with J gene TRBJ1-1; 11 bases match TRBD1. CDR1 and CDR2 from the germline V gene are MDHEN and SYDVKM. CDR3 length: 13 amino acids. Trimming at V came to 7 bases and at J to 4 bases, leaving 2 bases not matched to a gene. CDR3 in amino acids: CASMGTGGTEAFF. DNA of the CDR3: TGTGCCAGCATGGGGACAGGGGGCACTGAAGCTTTCTTT.

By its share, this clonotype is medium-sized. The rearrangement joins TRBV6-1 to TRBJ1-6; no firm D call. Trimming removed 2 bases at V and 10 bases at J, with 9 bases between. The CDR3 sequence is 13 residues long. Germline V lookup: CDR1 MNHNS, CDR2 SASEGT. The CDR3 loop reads CASSELLQSPLHF. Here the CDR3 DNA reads TGTGCCAGCAGTGAACTTCTGCAGTCACCCCTCCACTTT.

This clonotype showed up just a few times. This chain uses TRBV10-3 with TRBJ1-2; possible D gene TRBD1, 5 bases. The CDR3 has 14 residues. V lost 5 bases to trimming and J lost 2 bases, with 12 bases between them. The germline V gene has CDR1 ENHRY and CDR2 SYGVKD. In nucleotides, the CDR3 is TGTGCCATCAGTAAAGATGGGGGAAACTATGGCTACACCTTC. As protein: CAISKDGGNYGYTF.

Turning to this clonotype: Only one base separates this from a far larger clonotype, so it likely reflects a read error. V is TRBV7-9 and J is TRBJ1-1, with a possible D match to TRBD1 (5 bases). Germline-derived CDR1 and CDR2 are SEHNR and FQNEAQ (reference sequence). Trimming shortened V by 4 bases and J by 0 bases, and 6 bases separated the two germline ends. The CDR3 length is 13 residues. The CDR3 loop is CASSSQVNTEAFF. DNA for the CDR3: TGTGCCAGCAGCTCACAGGTGAACACTGAAGCTTTCTTT. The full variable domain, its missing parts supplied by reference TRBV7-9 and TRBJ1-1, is DTGVSQNPRHKITKRGQNVTFRCDPISEHNRLYWYRQTLGQGPEFLTYFQNEAQLEKSRLLSDRFSAERPKGSFSTLEIQRTEQGDSAMYLCASSSQVNTEAFFGQGTRLTVV.

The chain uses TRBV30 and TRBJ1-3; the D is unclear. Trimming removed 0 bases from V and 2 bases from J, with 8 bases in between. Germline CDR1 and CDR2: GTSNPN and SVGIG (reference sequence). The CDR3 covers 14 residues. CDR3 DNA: TGTGCCTGGAGTGTTGTTGGGGCTGGAAACACCATATATTTT. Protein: CAWSVVGAGNTIYF.

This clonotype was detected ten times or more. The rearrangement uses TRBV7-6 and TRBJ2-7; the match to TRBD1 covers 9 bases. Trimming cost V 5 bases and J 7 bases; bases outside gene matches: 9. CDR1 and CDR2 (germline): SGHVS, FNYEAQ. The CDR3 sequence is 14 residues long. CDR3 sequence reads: CASSPRDRDYEQYF. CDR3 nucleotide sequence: TGTGCCAGCAGCCCTCGGGACAGGGATTATGAGCAGTACTTC. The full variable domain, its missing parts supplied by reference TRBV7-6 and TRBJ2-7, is GAGVSQSPRYKVTKRGQDVALRCDPISGHVSLYWYRQALGQGPEFLTYFNYEAQQDKSGLPNDRFSAERPEGSISTLTIQRTEQRDSAMYRCASSPRDRDYEQYFGPGTRLTVT.

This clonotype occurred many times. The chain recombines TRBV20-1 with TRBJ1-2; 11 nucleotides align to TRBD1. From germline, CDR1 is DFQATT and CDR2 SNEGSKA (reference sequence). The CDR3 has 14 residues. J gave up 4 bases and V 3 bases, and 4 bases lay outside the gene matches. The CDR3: CSASRGTGGYGYTF. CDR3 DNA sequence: TGCAGTGCTAGCCGAGGGACAGGGGGCTATGGCTACACCTTC.

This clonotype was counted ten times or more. The CDR3 DNA reads TGTGCCAGCAGCCAATCGATCTGGACAGGGGCCGCAGAGACCCAGTACTTC. This sequence encodes CASSQSIWTGAAETQYF. The rearrangement joins TRBV16 to TRBJ2-5; 9 positions match TRBD1. Losses at the gene ends were 0 bases for V and 4 bases for J; bases not matched to a gene: 9. The CDR3 length is 17 residues. The germline V gene encodes CDR1 KGHSY and CDR2 FQNENV.

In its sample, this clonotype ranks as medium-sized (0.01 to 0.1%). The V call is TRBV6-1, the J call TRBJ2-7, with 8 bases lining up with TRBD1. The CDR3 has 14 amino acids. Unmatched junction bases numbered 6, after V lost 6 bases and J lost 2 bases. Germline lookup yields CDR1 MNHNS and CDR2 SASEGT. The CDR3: CASRLTGATYEQYF. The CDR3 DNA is TGTGCCAGCAGGCTGACAGGGGCAACCTACGAGCAGTACTTC.